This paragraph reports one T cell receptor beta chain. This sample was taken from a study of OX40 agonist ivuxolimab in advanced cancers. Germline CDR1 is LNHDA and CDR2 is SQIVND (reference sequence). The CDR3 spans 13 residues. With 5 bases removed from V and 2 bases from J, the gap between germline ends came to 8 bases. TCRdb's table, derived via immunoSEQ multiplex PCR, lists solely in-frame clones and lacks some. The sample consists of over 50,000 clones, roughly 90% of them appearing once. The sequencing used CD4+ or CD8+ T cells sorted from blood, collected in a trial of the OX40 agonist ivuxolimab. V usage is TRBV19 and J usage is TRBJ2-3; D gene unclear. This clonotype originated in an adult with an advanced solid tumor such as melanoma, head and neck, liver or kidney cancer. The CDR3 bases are TGTGCCAGTAGTGAGCAGCCCACAGATACGCAGTATTTT. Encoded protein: CASSEQPTDTQYF.